This entry lists 10 T cell receptor beta chains sequenced from one sample in a study of T cell responses to AZD1222 COVID-19 vaccine. Sequencing was performed with immunoSEQ multiplex PCR; in TCRdb, only in-frame clones are kept and a portion is missing. The sample carries 90,000 to 100,000 clones, roughly 91% recorded once. Sequencing used peripheral blood, obtained on day 0 of AZD1222 vaccination. The receptors derive from an adult in good health.

The rearrangement uses TRBV3-1 (or the pseudogene TRBV3-2) and TRBJ1-5; possibly TRBD1 for D (5 bases). The CDR3 extends over 14 amino acids. V was clipped by 1 base and J by 7 bases, with 11 bases between them. Germline lookup yields CDR1 LGHDT and CDR2 YNNKEL (reference sequence). The CDR3 spells CASSQGRTQQPQHF. CDR3 in DNA: TGTGCCAGCAGCCAAGGGAGGACACAACAGCCCCAGCATTTT.

The CDR3 nucleotides are TGTGCCAGCAGCCTACGACGGGGAGACACCATATATTTT. Its translation: CASSLRRGDTIYF. This chain connects TRBV7-3 to TRBJ1-3; D uncertain. The V end was cut by 5 bases, the J end by 8 bases, with 13 bases between. Germline assignment: CDR1 SGHTA and CDR2 FQGTGA. There are 13 residues in the CDR3.

V usage is TRBV28 and J usage is TRBJ1-2; 7 nucleotides match TRBD1. The CDR3 length is 13 residues. V was pared by 5 bases and J by 5 bases, with 5 bases of the junction left unmatched. Germline CDR1 MDHEN, CDR2 SYDVKM. The CDR3, as DNA: TGTGCCAGCAGTCCCGGGACAGTATATGGCTACACCTTC. Its translation: CASSPGTVYGYTF.

The rearrangement joins TRBV28 to TRBJ1-2, with 10 positions matching TRBD1. J lost 4 bases, V lost 3 bases, and 5 bases had no gene match. The CDR3 consists of 15 residues. Germline CDR1 is MDHEN and CDR2 is SYDVKM. CDR3: CASSLGQGRGYGYTF. The CDR3 DNA sequence: TGTGCCAGCAGTTTGGGACAGGGGAGAGGCTATGGCTACACCTTC.

This clone was seen only a few times. The chain couples TRBV15 to TRBJ1-4; D might be TRBD1 (6 bases). Germline V gene sequence: CDR1 LNHNV, CDR2 YYDKDF (reference sequence). There are 17 residues in the CDR3. Trimming cost V 1 base and J 6 bases, with 18 bases left between them. The CDR3 protein is CATSRAGAGTPYEKLFF. As DNA, the CDR3 is TGTGCCACCAGCAGAGCGGGGGCTGGCACCCCTTATGAAAAACTGTTTTTT.

The gene calls are TRBV7-2 and TRBJ2-7; TRBD1 aligns across 8 bases. The CDR3 covers 15 residues. The V gene end was trimmed by 1 base and the J gene end by 1 base; junction bases not matched to a gene: 3. CDR1 and CDR2 (germline): SGHTA, FQGNSA. The CDR3 spells CASSLGGTGSYEQYF. CDR3 nucleotide sequence: TGTGCCAGCAGCTTAGGTGGGACAGGATCCTACGAGCAGTACTTC.

The rearrangement uses TRBV7-2 and TRBJ2-5, with a tentative D call TRBD2 (7 bases). The V gene's germline CDR1 is SGHTA and CDR2 FQGNSA. The V and J ends lost 5 bases and 7 bases respectively, with 17 bases between them. The CDR3 is made up of 14 amino acids. The CDR3 here is CASSPQRGAGTQYF. CDR3 nucleotides: TGTGCCAGCAGCCCCCAACGGGGGGCGGGGACCCAGTACTTC. The full variable domain, its missing parts supplied by reference TRBV7-2 and TRBJ2-5, is GAGVSQSPSNKVTEKGKDVELRCDPISGHTALYWYRQSLGQGLEFLIYFQGNSAPDKSGLPSDRFSAERTGGSVSTLTIQRTQQEDSAVYLCASSPQRGAGTQYFGPGTRLLVL.

J is TRBJ1-4 and V is TRBV19, with D tentatively TRBD1 (6 bases). Germline V gene data show CDR1 as LNHDA and CDR2 as SQIVND (reference sequence). Trimming shortened V by 8 bases and J by 7 bases, and 17 bases separated the two germline ends. CDR3 length: 14 residues. DNA for the CDR3: TGTGCCAGTGAACAGCGGGGGCATAGTGAAAAACTGTTTTTT. Its translation is CASEQRGHSEKLFF.

As concerns this clone: The sample holds other DNA sequences that translate to the same CDR3. The gene calls are TRBV10-3 and TRBJ1-1; 10 bases fit TRBD1. CDR3 length: 13 amino acids. Germline CDR1 and CDR2: ENHRY and SYGVKD. V gave up 8 bases and J gave up 5 bases; unmatched junction bases: 5. The CDR3 nucleotides are TGTGCCATCCGGGGGACAGGGGATACTGAAGCTTTCTTT. As protein: CAIRGTGDTEAFF.

The chain recombines TRBV5-1 with TRBJ1-3, with TRBD1 matching over 7 bases. The CDR3 length is 15 residues. Germline CDR1 is SGHRS and CDR2 is YFSETQ. V dropped 4 bases and J dropped 2; count of bases not matched to a gene: 6. In nucleotides, the CDR3 is TGCGCCAGCAGCCTCGCAGGGACAGCTGGAAACACCATATATTTT. Translated, it gives CASSLAGTAGNTIYF.